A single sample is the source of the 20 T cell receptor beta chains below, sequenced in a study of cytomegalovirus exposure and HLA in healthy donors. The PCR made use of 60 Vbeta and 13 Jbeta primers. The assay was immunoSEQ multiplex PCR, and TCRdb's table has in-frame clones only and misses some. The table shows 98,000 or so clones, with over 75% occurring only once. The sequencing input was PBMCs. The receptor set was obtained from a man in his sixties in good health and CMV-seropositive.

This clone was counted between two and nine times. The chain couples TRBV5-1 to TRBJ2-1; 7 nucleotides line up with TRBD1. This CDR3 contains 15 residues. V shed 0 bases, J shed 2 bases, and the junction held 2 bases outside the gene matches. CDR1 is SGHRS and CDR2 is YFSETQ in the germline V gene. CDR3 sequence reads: CASSLGQGTYNEQFF. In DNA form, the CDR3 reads TGCGCCAGCAGCTTGGGACAGGGAACCTACAATGAGCAGTTCTTC.

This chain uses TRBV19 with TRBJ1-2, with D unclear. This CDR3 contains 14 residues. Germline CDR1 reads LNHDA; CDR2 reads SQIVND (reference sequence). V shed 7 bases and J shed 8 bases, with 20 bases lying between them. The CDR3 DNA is TGTGCCAGTATGGGGTTAGGCGGGTATGTCGGCTACACCTTC. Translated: CASMGLGGYVGYTF.

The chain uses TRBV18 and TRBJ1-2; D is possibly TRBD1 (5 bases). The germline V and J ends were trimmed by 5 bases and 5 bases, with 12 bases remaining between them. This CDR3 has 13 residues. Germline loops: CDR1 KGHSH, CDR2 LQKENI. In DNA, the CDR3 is TGTGCCAGCTCAGAAGGGGTACTTTATGGCTACACCTTC. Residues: CASSEGVLYGYTF.

The CDR3 nucleotides are TGTGCCAGCAGCGGTAGCGGGGGGTTCGATACGCCACGGCAGTATTTT. Its protein product is CASSGSGGFDTPRQYF. The J gene is TRBJ2-3, the V gene TRBV7-2; 10 bases fit TRBD2. V shed 5 bases and J 11 bases; nucleotides not matched to a gene: 16. The V gene's germline CDR1 is SGHTA and CDR2 FQGNSA. The CDR3 runs 16 residues.

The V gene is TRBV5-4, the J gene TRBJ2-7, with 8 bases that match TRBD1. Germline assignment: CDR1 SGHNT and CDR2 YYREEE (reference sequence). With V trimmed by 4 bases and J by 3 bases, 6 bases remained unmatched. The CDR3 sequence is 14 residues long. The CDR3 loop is CASSPLDRDYEQYF. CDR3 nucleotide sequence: TGTGCCAGCAGCCCCCTGGACAGGGACTACGAGCAGTACTTC.

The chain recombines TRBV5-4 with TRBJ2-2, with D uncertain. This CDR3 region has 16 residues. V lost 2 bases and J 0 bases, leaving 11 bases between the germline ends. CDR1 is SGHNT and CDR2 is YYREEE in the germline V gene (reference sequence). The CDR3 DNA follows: TGTGCCAGCAGCTTCGTGGTACACACGAACACCGGGGAGCTGTTTTTT. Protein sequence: CASSFVVHTNTGELFF. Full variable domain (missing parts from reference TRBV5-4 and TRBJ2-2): ETGVTQSPTHLIKTRGQQVTLRCSSQSGHNTVSWYQQALGQGPQFIFQYYREEENGRGNFPPRFSGLQFPNYSSELNVNALELDDSALYLCASSFVVHTNTGELFFGEGSRLTVL.

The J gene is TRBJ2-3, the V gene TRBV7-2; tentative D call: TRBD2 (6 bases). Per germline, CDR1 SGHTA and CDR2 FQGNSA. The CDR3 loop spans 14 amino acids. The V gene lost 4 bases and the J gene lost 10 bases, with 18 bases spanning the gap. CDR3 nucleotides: TGTGCCAGCAGCTCTTCCCGATATGGGACTCCGCAGTATTTT. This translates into CASSSSRYGTPQYF.

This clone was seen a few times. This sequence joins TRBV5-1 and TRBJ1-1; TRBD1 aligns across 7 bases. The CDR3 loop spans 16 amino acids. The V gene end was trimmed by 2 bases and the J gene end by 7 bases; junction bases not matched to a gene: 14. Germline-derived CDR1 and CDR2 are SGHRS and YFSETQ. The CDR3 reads CASSLSTAQGGLEAFF. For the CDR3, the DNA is TGCGCCAGCAGCTTATCCACCGCTCAGGGGGGACTTGAAGCTTTCTTT.

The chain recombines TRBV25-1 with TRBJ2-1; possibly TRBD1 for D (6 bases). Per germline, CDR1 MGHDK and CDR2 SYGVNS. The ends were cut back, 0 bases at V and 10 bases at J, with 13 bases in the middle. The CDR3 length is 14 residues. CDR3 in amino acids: CASSEYGTGKEQFF. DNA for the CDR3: TGTGCCAGCAGTGAATATGGAACAGGGAAGGAGCAGTTCTTC.

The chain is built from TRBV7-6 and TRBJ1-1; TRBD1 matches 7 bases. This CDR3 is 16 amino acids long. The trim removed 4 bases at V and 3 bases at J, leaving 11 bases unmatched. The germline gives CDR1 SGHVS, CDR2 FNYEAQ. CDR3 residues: CASSYTLAQGDTEAFF. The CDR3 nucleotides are TGTGCCAGCAGCTATACCCTTGCCCAGGGGGACACTGAAGCTTTCTTT. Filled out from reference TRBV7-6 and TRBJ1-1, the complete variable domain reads GAGVSQSPRYKVTKRGQDVALRCDPISGHVSLYWYRQALGQGPEFLTYFNYEAQQDKSGLPNDRFSAERPEGSISTLTIQRTEQRDSAMYRCASSYTLAQGDTEAFFGQGTRLTVV.

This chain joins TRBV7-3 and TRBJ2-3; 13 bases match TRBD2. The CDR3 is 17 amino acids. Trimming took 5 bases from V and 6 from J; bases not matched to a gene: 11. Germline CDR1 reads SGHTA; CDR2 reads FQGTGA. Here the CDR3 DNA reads TGTGCCAGCAGCCCGGCACGACTAGCGGGGGGTGGGGATACGCAGTATTTT. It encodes CASSPARLAGGGDTQYF.

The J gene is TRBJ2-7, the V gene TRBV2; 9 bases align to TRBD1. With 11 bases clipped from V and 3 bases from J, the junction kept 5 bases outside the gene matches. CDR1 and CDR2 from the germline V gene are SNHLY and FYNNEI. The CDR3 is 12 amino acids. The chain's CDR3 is CAGTGNLYEQYF. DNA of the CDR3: TGTGCCGGGACAGGGAACCTCTACGAGCAGTACTTC.

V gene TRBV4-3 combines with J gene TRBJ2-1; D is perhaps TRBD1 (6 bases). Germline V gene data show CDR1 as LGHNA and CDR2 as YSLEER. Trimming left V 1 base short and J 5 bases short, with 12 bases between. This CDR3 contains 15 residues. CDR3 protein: CASSQAQGIDNEQFF. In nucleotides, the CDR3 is TGCGCCAGCAGCCAAGCCCAGGGGATAGACAATGAGCAGTTCTTC.

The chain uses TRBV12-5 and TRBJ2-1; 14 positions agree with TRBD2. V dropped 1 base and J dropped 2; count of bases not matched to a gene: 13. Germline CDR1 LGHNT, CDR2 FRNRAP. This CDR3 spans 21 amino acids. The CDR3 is CASGLARRLAGGDKPYNEQFF. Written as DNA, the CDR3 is TGTGCTAGTGGTTTGGCCAGAAGACTAGCGGGGGGGGACAAACCCTACAATGAGCAGTTCTTC.

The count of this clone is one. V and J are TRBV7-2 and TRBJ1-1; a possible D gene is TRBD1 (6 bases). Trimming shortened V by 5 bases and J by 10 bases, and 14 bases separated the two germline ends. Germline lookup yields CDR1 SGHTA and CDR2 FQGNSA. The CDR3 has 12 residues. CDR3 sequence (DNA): TGTGCCAGCAGCGCAGGGGTCAGTCGAGCTTTCTTT. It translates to CASSAGVSRAFF.

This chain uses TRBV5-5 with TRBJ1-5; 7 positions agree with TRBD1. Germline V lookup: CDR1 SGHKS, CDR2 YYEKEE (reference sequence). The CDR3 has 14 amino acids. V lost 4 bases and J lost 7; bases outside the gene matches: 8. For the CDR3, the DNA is TGTGCCAGCAGCCTTAGACAGGGTTGGCAGCCCCAGCATTTT. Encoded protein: CASSLRQGWQPQHF. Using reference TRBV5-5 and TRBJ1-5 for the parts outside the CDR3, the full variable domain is DAGVTQSPTHLIKTRGQQVTLRCSPISGHKSVSWYQQVLGQGPQFIFQYYEKEERGRGNFPDRFSARQFPNYSSELNVNALLLGDSALYLCASSLRQGWQPQHFGDGTRLSIL.

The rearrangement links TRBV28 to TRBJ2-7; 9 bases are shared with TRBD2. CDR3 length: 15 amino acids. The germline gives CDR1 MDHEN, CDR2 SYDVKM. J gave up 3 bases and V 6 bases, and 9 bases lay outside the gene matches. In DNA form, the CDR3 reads TGTGCCAGCAGCTCCAGTAGCGGGGGCCGCTACGAGCAGTACTTC. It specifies CASSSSSGGRYEQYF.

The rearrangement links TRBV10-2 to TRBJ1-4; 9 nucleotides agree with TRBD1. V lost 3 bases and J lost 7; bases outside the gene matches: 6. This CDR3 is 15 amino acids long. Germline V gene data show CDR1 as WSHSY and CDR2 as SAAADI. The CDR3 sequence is CASSDTGTGTEKLFF. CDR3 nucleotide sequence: TGCGCCAGCAGTGACACCGGGACAGGGACTGAAAAACTGTTTTTT.

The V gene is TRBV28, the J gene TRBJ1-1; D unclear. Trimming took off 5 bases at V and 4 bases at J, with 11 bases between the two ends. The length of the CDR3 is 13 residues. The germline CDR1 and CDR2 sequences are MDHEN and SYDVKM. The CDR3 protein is CASSPPGSTEAFF. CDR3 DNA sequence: TGTGCCAGCAGTCCTCCAGGTTCCACTGAAGCTTTCTTT.

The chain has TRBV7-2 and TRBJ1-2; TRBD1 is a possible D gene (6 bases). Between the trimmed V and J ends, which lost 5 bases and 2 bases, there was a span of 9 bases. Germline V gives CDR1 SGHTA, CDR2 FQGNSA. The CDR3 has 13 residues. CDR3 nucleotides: TGTGCCAGCAGCGCCGGACAGAACTATGGCTACACCTTC. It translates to CASSAGQNYGYTF.